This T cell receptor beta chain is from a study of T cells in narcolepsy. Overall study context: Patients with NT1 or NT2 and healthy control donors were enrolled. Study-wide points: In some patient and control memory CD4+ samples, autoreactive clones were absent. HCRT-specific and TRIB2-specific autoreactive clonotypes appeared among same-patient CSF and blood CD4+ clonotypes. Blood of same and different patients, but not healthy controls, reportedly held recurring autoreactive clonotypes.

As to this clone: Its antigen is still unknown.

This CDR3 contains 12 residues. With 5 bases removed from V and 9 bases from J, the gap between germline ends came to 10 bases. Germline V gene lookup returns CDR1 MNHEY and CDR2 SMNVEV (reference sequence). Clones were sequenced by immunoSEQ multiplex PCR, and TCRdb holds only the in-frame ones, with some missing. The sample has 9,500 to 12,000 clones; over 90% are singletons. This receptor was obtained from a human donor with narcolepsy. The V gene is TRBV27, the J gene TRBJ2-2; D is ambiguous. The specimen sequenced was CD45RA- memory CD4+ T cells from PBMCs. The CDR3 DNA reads TGTGCCAGCAGTGCTACCCCCCGGGAGCTGTTTTTT. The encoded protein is CASSATPRELFF.